These 21 T cell receptor beta chains were all obtained from the same sample, sequenced in a study of CD8 T cells in ankylosing spondylitis. In TCRdb, the 5' RACE reads were re-called with MiXCR into one record per CDR3 protein. The sample holds fewer than 750,000 distinct CDR3 sequences, about 20% seen once. Study conclusions and caveats: There was a TCR beta motif, made of fewer than 10 highly homologous variants, that appeared characteristic of ankylosing spondylitis blood.

Antigens of these TCRs are unknown. Input material: blood, either unsorted or a sorted T cell fraction (not recorded which). Source of these receptors: a male donor with ankylosing spondylitis.

The chain recombines TRBV4-3 with TRBJ2-3; perhaps TRBD1 as D (6 bases). This CDR3 is 14 amino acids long. With 3 bases removed from V and 4 bases from J, the gap between germline ends came to 11 bases. The V gene's germline CDR1 is LGHNA and CDR2 YSLEER. The CDR3 region is CASSQDSGPDTQYF. CDR3 DNA: TGCGCCAGCAGCCAGGACAGTGGGCCAGATACGCAGTATTTT.

The gene calls are TRBV18 and TRBJ1-1; D is unclear. The CDR3 is 15 amino acids. CDR1 KGHSH and CDR2 LQKENI come from the germline V gene. Trimming removed 6 bases from V and 8 bases from J, with 22 bases in between. Written as DNA, the CDR3 is TGTGCCAGCTCCCTAACCGGCATGACGGTGGGGGAAGCTTTCTTT. It translates to CASSLTGMTVGEAFF.

This rearrangement joins TRBV28 to TRBJ2-1, with TRBD2 matching over 8 bases. This CDR3 has 16 amino acids. CDR1 MDHEN and CDR2 SYDVKM come from the germline V gene. V shed 8 bases and J 2 bases; nucleotides not matched to a gene: 11. The CDR3 reads CASPPLTGGPYNEQFF. The CDR3, as DNA: TGTGCCAGCCCCCCCTTGACGGGAGGGCCCTACAATGAGCAGTTCTTC.

This clonotype has a handful of counts. V and J are TRBV7-8 and TRBJ2-7; D is perhaps TRBD1 (5 bases). Germline lookup yields CDR1 SGHVS and CDR2 FQNEAQ. V lost 2 bases and J 1 base, leaving 12 bases between the germline ends. This CDR3 spans 15 amino acids. The DNA of the CDR3 is TGTGCCAGCAGCTTATTACAGGCCAAATCCTACGAGCAGTACTTC. Its translation: CASSLLQAKSYEQYF.

This chain uses TRBV10-2 with TRBJ1-1; unclear D gene. The germline V gene has CDR1 WSHSY and CDR2 SAAADI. This CDR3 spans 12 amino acids. V was pared by 3 bases and J by 8 bases, with 10 bases between. The CDR3 spells CASSDPGREAFF. CDR3 nucleotides: TGCGCCAGCAGTGATCCCGGCAGAGAAGCTTTCTTT.

Ten or more counts support this clonotype. The chain's CDR3 is CASKRTADLYNEQFF. CDR3 bases: TGTGCCAGCAAGAGGACCGCGGACCTCTACAATGAGCAGTTCTTC. This chain uses TRBV27 with TRBJ2-1; D remains ambiguous. CDR3 size: 15 residues. Trimming removed 7 bases from V and 3 bases from J, with 16 bases in between. Germline CDR1 is MNHEY and CDR2 is SMNVEV (reference sequence).

This clonotype was seen more than once but under ten times. For the CDR3, the DNA is TGTGCCAGCAGACTGGACAGGGGGGGGGGCTACACCTTC. Translated: CASRLDRGGGYTF. This chain uses TRBV6-1 with TRBJ1-2; 10 nucleotides match TRBD1. CDR1 and CDR2 from the germline V gene are MNHNS and SASEGT. This CDR3 spans 13 amino acids. With 6 bases clipped from V and 8 bases from J, the junction kept 6 bases outside the gene matches.

This chain connects TRBV4-2 to TRBJ1-6, with D hard to call. V lost 1 base and J 7 bases, leaving 14 bases between the germline ends. Germline loops: CDR1 LGHNA, CDR2 YNFKEQ. CDR3 length: 16 residues. The CDR3 region is CASSQALVGSNSPLHF. CDR3 coding DNA: TGTGCCAGCAGCCAAGCATTGGTAGGGTCCAATTCACCCCTCCACTTT.

This clonotype was detected only a few times. The chain uses TRBV20-1 and TRBJ2-2; D gene ambiguous. CDR1 and CDR2 (germline): DFQATT, SNEGSKA (reference sequence). This CDR3 contains 17 residues. V lost 0 bases, J lost 0 bases, and 14 bases lay in between. The CDR3 here is CSARDMYGRSNTGELFF. As DNA, the CDR3 is TGCAGTGCTAGAGATATGTATGGGCGTTCGAACACCGGGGAGCTGTTTTTT.

The chain carries TRBV5-5 and TRBJ2-1, with D possibly TRBD2 on 6 matching bases. This CDR3 is 14 amino acids long. Germline assignment: CDR1 SGHKS and CDR2 YYEKEE (reference sequence). Trimming cost V 6 bases and J 12 bases, with 22 bases left between them. The CDR3 nucleotides read TGTGCCAGCAATGATGGGACTTCATTCTTGGGGCAGTTCTTC. Encoded protein: CASNDGTSFLGQFF.

This clonotype has a handful of counts. The CDR3 sequence is CASSHRGTGLYNEQFF. In DNA form, the CDR3 reads TGTGCCAGCAGCCACCGCGGGACAGGGCTTTACAATGAGCAGTTCTTC. The chain carries TRBV3-1 and TRBJ2-1, with 9 bases aligning to TRBD1. Germline assignment: CDR1 LGHDT and CDR2 YNNKEL (reference sequence). V gave up 3 bases and J gave up 4 bases; unmatched junction bases: 7. The CDR3 runs 16 residues.

This chain connects TRBV27 to TRBJ2-3, with TRBD2 as a possible D gene (5 bases). Germline CDR1 is MNHEY and CDR2 is SMNVEV (reference sequence). V gave up 3 bases and J gave up 5 bases, with 9 bases separating them. This CDR3 is built from 13 residues. The CDR3 loop reads CASSLRARDTQYF. The CDR3 nucleotides read TGTGCCAGCAGTTTGAGGGCAAGAGATACGCAGTATTTT.

The chain carries TRBV7-2 and TRBJ1-4; TRBD1 matches 7 bases. The trim removed 4 bases at V and 3 bases at J, leaving 5 bases unmatched. The germline V gene encodes CDR1 SGHTA and CDR2 FQGNSA. The CDR3 runs to 15 residues. Here the CDR3 DNA reads TGTGCCAGCAGCTCAACAGGGGTGGCTAATGAAAAACTGTTTTTT. Translated: CASSSTGVANEKLFF.

The chain combines TRBV20-1 with TRBJ2-7; D not resolved. Trimming took off 6 bases at V and 0 bases at J, with 12 bases between the two ends. The CDR3 is 13 residues long. CDR1 and CDR2 from the germline V gene are DFQATT and SNEGSKA (reference sequence). The DNA of the CDR3 is TGCAGTGCCTCGGGTGCTGGCTCCTACGAGCAGTACTTC. It encodes CSASGAGSYEQYF.

This clonotype has just a few counts. The chain has TRBV7-9 and TRBJ1-4, with 9 bases identical to TRBD1. Trimming at V came to 6 bases and at J to 6 bases, leaving 5 bases not matched to a gene. The CDR3 runs 14 residues. The germline V gene has CDR1 SEHNR and CDR2 FQNEAQ (reference sequence). CDR3 in amino acids: CASSSGQGHEKLFF. The DNA for the CDR3 is TGTGCCAGCAGTTCGGGACAGGGCCATGAAAAACTGTTTTTT.

This chain links TRBV30 with TRBJ2-2, with 7 bases lining up with TRBD1. After removal of 2 bases from V and 3 bases from J, the junction contained 6 bases not matched to a gene. The CDR3 totals 15 residues. CDR1 is GTSNPN and CDR2 is SVGIG in the germline V gene (reference sequence). The CDR3 reads CAWSPRQGDTGELFF. DNA of the CDR3: TGTGCCTGGAGTCCGAGACAGGGAGACACCGGGGAGCTGTTTTTT.

The chain joins TRBV12-3 or TRBV12-4 to TRBJ2-1, with 8 bases that match TRBD2. The CDR3 contains 19 residues. Germline trimming cut 6 bases from V and 3 bases from J; bases unmatched to any gene: 19. Here the CDR3 DNA reads TGTGCCAGCAGAGGAACCGGGACTAGAGGGGGAAGGGACTACAATGAGCAGTTCTTC. This translates into CASRGTGTRGGRDYNEQFF.

The chain uses TRBV19 and TRBJ2-2; a possible D gene is TRBD2 (5 bases). Germline V lookup: CDR1 LNHDA, CDR2 SQIVND (reference sequence). CDR3 length: 14 amino acids. The V and J ends lost 4 bases and 6 bases respectively, with 12 bases between them. The CDR3 DNA is TGTGCCAGTAGTAACGGGATCCGGGCCGGGGAGCTGTTTTTT. Protein sequence: CASSNGIRAGELFF.

This clonotype was detected a few times. The chain couples TRBV5-1 to TRBJ2-7; D unclear. This CDR3 is 15 amino acids long. Germline values: CDR1 SGHRS, CDR2 YFSETQ. V lost 4 bases, J lost 6 bases, and 20 bases lay in between. For the CDR3, the DNA is TGCGCCAGCAGCATGAAACCTTTACCTCCCGGCGAGCAGTACTTC. Translated: CASSMKPLPPGEQYF.

This clonotype was counted a few times. This chain joins TRBV5-1 and TRBJ2-7, with 10 bases fitting TRBD1. The J segment lost 5 bases and the V segment lost 4 bases, leaving 6 bases of the junction unmatched. The CDR3 is 14 amino acids. From germline, CDR1 is SGHRS and CDR2 YFSETQ. The CDR3 DNA is TGCGCCAGCAGCGTGGGACAGGGGCTACACGAGCAGTACTTC. This translates into CASSVGQGLHEQYF.

The chain links TRBV27 to TRBJ1-1; D unresolved. The CDR3 covers 15 residues. The V and J ends lost 5 bases and 4 bases respectively, with 17 bases between them. CDR1 is MNHEY, CDR2 SMNVEV, per germline (reference sequence). The CDR3 nucleotides read TGTGCCAGCAGTACCCAGACGACCCGTCCCACTGAAGCTTTCTTT. It codes for CASSTQTTRPTEAFF.